This T cell receptor beta chain was identified in a study of blood T cell repertoires in COVID-19. Measured with immunoSEQ multiplex PCR; TCRdb has only the in-frame clones, and not every one. Among 45,000 to 60,000 clones listed, about four fifths were seen once. J was trimmed by 7 bases and V by 4 bases; bases with no gene match: 10. Germline CDR1 is SEHNR and CDR2 is FQNEAQ (reference sequence). The CDR3 length is 15 residues. This receptor was identified in a man aged 80 or over with COVID-19, enrolled during active disease. V and J are TRBV7-9 and TRBJ1-2; 9 positions match TRBD1. Sample: peripheral blood. DNA of the CDR3: TGTGCCAGCAGCTCGCCCCCGGGACAGGGTGGTGGCTACACCTTC. This gives the protein CASSSPPGQGGGYTF.